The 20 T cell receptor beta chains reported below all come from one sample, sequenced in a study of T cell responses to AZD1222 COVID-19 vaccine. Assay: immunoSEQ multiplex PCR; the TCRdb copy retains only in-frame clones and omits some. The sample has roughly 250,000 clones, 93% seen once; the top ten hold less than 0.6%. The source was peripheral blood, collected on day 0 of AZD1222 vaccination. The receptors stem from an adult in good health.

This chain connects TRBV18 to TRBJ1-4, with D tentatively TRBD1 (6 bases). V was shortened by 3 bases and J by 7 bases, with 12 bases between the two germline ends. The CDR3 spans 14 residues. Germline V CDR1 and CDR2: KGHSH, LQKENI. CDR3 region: CASSPTGLGEKLFF. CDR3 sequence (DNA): TGTGCCAGCTCACCTACAGGGTTGGGTGAAAAACTGTTTTTT.

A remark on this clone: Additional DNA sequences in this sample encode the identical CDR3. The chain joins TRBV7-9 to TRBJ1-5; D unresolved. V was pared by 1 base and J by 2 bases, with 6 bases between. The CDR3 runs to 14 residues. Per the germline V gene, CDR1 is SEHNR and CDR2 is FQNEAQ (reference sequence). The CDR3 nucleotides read TGTGCCAGCAGCTTAGGGCAGGGCAATCAGCCCCAGCATTTT. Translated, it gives CASSLGQGNQPQHF.

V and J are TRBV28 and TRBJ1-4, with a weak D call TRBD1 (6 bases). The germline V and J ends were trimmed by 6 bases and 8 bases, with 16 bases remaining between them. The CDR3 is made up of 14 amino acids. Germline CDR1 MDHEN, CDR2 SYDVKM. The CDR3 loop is CASSLTGLGEKLFF. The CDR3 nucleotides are TGTGCCAGCAGCCTCACAGGGTTGGGGGAAAAACTGTTTTTT.

The CDR3 region has the DNA TGTGCCAGCAGTTGGGGGTCCTGGGACGAGCAGTACTTC. It is translated as CASSWGSWDEQYF. The chain recombines TRBV28 with TRBJ2-7, with D perhaps being TRBD1 or TRBD2 (5 bases each). Germline V CDR1 and CDR2: MDHEN, SYDVKM. Trimming removed 4 bases at V and 5 bases at J, with 12 bases between. The CDR3 is made up of 13 amino acids.

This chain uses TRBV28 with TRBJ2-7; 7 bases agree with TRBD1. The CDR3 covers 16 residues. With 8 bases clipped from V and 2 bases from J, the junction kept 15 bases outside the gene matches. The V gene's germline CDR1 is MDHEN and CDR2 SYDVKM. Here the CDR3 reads CASLTVGGDRTYEQYF. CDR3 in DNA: TGTGCCAGCCTCACCGTAGGGGGCGATAGGACCTACGAGCAGTACTTC.

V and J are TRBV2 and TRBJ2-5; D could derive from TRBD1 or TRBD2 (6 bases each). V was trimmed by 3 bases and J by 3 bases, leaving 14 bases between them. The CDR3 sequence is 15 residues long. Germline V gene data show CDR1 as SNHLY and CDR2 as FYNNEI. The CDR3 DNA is TGTGCCAGCAGTGAGCGGGGCAGGGGTGAAGAGACCCAGTACTTC. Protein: CASSERGRGEETQYF.

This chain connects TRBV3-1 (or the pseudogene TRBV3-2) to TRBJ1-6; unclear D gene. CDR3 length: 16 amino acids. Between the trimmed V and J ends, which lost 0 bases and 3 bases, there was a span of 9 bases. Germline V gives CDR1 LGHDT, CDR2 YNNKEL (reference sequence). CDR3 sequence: CASSQDSHSYNSPLHF. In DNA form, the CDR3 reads TGTGCCAGCAGCCAAGATAGCCACAGCTATAATTCACCCCTCCACTTT.

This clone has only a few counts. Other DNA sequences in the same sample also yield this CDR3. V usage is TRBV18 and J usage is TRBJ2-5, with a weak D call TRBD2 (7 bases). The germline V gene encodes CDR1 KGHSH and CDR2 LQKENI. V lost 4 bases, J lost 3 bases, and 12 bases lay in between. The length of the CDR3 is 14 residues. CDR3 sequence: CASSLRGAEETQYF. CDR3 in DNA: TGTGCCAGCTCACTCCGGGGGGCGGAAGAGACCCAGTACTTC.

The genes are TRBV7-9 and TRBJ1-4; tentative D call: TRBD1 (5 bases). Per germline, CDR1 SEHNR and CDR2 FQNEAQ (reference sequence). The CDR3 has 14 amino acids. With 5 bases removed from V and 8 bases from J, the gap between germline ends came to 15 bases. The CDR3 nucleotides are TGTGCCAGCAGCCCCCGGGACCCCGGGGAAAAACTGTTTTTT. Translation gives CASSPRDPGEKLFF. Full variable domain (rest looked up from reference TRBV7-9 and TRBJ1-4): DTGVSQNPRHKITKRGQNVTFRCDPISEHNRLYWYRQTLGQGPEFLTYFQNEAQLEKSRLLSDRFSAERPKGSFSTLEIQRTEQGDSAMYLCASSPRDPGEKLFFGSGTQLSVL.

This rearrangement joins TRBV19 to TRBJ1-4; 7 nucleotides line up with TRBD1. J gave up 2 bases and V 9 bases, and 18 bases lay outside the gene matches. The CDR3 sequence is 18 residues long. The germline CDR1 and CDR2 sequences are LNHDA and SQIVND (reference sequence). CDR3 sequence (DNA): TGTGCCAGCACGAGGGGACAGTTCTTTGGACTGACTAATGAAAAACTGTTTTTT. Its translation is CASTRGQFFGLTNEKLFF.

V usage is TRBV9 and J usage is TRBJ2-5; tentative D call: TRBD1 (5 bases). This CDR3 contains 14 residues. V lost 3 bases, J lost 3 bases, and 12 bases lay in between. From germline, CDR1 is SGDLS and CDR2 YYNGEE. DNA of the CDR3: TGTGCCAGCAGCGCTCTAGGGGAAGAAGAGACCCAGTACTTC. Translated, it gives CASSALGEEETQYF.

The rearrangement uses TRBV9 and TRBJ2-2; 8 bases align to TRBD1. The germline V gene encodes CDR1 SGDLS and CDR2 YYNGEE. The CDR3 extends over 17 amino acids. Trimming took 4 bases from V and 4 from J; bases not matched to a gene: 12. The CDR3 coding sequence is TGTGCCAGCAGCCCCCTAGCGCGGACAGGGAGCACCGGGGAGCTGTTTTTT. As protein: CASSPLARTGSTGELFF.

Written as DNA, the CDR3 is TGCGCCAGCAGCTGGGGAGGCGGACAAGAGACCCAGTACTTC. Amino acids: CASSWGGGQETQYF. The gene calls are TRBV5-1 and TRBJ2-5; the D gene is possibly TRBD2 (6 bases). CDR1 and CDR2 from the germline V gene are SGHRS and YFSETQ. The CDR3 spans 14 residues. The V end lost 3 bases, the J end lost 2 bases, and 11 bases lay between the germline ends.

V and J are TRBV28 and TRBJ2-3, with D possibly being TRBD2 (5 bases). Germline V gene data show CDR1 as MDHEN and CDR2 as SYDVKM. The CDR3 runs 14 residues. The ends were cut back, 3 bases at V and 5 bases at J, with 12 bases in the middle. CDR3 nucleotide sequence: TGTGCCAGCAGTTTTAGAGCTGGAGGAGATACGCAGTATTTT. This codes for CASSFRAGGDTQYF.

In DNA, the CDR3 is TGTGCCAGCAGCTTAATGATCACCGGGGAGCTGTTTTTT. Its protein is CASSLMITGELFF. This chain uses TRBV7-3 with TRBJ2-2, with unresolved D. The ends were cut back, 1 base at V and 4 bases at J, with 4 bases in the middle. Germline loops: CDR1 SGHTA, CDR2 FQGTGA. The CDR3 extends over 13 amino acids.

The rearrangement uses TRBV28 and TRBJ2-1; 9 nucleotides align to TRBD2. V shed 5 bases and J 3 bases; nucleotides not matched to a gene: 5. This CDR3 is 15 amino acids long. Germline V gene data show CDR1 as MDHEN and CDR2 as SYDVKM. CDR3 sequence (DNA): TGTGCCAGCAGTCCCCAAGCGGGAGGCTACAATGAGCAGTTCTTC. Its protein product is CASSPQAGGYNEQFF.

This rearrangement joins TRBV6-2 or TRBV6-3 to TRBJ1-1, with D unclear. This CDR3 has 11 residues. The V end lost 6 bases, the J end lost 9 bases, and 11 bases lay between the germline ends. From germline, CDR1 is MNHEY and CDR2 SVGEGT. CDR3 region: CASSQTVQAFF. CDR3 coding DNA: TGTGCCAGCAGCCAGACTGTACAAGCTTTCTTT.

The chain's CDR3 is CASSQGTGALYEQYF. For the CDR3, the DNA is TGTGCCAGCAGCCAAGGGACAGGGGCCCTCTACGAGCAGTACTTC. The gene calls are TRBV3-1 (or the pseudogene TRBV3-2) and TRBJ2-7, with TRBD1 matching over 9 bases. After removal of 1 base from V and 3 bases from J, the junction contained 4 bases not matched to a gene. The germline V gene encodes CDR1 LGHDT and CDR2 YNNKEL (reference sequence). CDR3 length: 15 amino acids.

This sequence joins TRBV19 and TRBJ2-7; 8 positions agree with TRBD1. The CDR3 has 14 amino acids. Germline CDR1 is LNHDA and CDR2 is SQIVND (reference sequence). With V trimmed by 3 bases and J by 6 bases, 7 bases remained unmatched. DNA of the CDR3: TGTGCCAGTAGTATTAATCAGGGGGCCGGCGAGCAGTACTTC. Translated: CASSINQGAGEQYF.

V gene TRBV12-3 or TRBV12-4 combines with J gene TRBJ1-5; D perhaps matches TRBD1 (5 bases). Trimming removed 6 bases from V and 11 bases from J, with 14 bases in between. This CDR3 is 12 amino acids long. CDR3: CASSSGFWTQHF. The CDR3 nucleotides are TGTGCCAGCAGCTCAGGGTTTTGGACCCAGCATTTT.